These 22 T cell receptor beta chains share one sample of origin, sequenced in a study of blood T cell repertoires in COVID-19. Only in-frame clones appear in the TCRdb table, and some are missing; sequencing was by immunoSEQ multiplex PCR. The sample has 250,000 to 350,000 clones, 70% to 90% seen once. Sequenced sample: peripheral blood. Every receptor here comes from a woman aged 50 to 60 with COVID-19, enrolled during active disease.

The chain is built from TRBV10-3 and TRBJ1-5; 7 positions match TRBD1. CDR3 length: 16 residues. Germline-derived CDR1 and CDR2 are ENHRY and SYGVKD. Trimming at V came to 5 bases and at J to 7 bases, leaving 14 bases not matched to a gene. The CDR3 spells CAISPTGTALGQPQHF. The CDR3, as DNA: TGTGCCATCAGTCCGACAGGGACTGCCCTCGGGCAGCCCCAGCATTTT.

This chain links TRBV29-1 with TRBJ1-1; 10 bases fit TRBD1. The CDR3 contains 13 residues. The V segment lost 7 bases and the J segment 0 bases; nucleotides outside the gene matches: 2. Germline values: CDR1 SQVTM, CDR2 ANQGSEA. CDR3 DNA sequence: TGCAGCGGGGACAGGGGAATGAACACTGAAGCTTTCTTT. Its translation: CSGDRGMNTEAFF. The full variable domain, rest sourced from reference TRBV29-1 and TRBJ1-1, is SAVISQKPSRDICQRGTSLTIQCQVDSQVTMMFWYRQQPGQSLTLIATANQGSEATYESGFVIDKFPISRPNLTFSTLTVSNMSPEDSSIYLCSGDRGMNTEAFFGQGTRLTVV.

The J gene is TRBJ2-1, the V gene TRBV7-9; possibly TRBD1 for D (6 bases). The CDR3 runs to 15 residues. V lost 5 bases, J lost 3 bases, and 14 bases lay in between. The germline V gene has CDR1 SEHNR and CDR2 FQNEAQ (reference sequence). The CDR3 nucleotides read TGTGCCAGCAGCCACCGGGACAAGAACTACAATGAGCAGTTCTTC. Its protein product is CASSHRDKNYNEQFF.

The chain combines TRBV15 with TRBJ1-5; 8 bases align to TRBD1. Germline values: CDR1 LNHNV, CDR2 YYDKDF (reference sequence). V lost 1 base and J lost 3; bases outside the gene matches: 2. This CDR3 region has 15 residues. This CDR3 reads CATSRAGQANQPQHF. In nucleotides, the CDR3 is TGTGCCACCAGCAGAGCGGGACAGGCCAATCAGCCCCAGCATTTT.

This rearrangement joins TRBV11-3 to TRBJ2-2; D uncertain. The length of the CDR3 is 15 residues. V was pared by 5 bases and J by 1 base, with 11 bases between. Germline V gene lookup returns CDR1 SGHNT and CDR2 YENEEA. CDR3 loop: CASSPPVGNTGELFF. The CDR3 bases are TGTGCCAGCAGCCCCCCGGTTGGGAACACCGGGGAGCTGTTTTTT.

About this clone: A clone one base away is much larger, so this may be a read error. V usage is TRBV7-3 and J usage is TRBJ2-2, with D unclear. The V end lost 5 bases, the J end lost 3 bases, and 4 bases lay between the germline ends. CDR1 SGHTA and CDR2 FQGTGA come from the germline V gene. The CDR3 is 12 amino acids. CDR3 sequence: CASSPYTGELFF. CDR3 DNA: TGTGCCAGCAGCCCCTACACCGGGGAGCTGTTTTTT.

This clone was detected only a few times. The CDR3 DNA sequence: TGTGCCAGCAGCTTCTTCCCCCAAGGGGCCCTCTATGGCTACACCTTC. Translating it yields CASSFFPQGALYGYTF. The chain carries TRBV7-9 and TRBJ1-2, with D perhaps matching TRBD1 (5 bases). V was trimmed by 3 bases and J by 4 bases, leaving 18 bases between them. The CDR3 extends over 16 amino acids. CDR1 is SEHNR and CDR2 is FQNEAQ in the germline V gene (reference sequence).

J is TRBJ2-1 and V is TRBV4-2; 9 positions match TRBD2. The CDR3 runs to 17 residues. The V segment lost 0 bases and the J segment 9 bases; nucleotides outside the gene matches: 12. CDR1 is LGHNA and CDR2 is YNFKEQ in the germline V gene. This CDR3 is CASSQDTPSGIRGEQFF. The CDR3 DNA reads as TGTGCCAGCAGCCAAGATACCCCTAGCGGGATACGTGGTGAGCAGTTCTTC.

This rearrangement joins TRBV29-1 to TRBJ2-7; weak D call: TRBD2 (5 bases). The V end was cut by 6 bases, the J end by 3 bases, with 12 bases between. There are 12 residues in the CDR3. Germline values: CDR1 SQVTM, CDR2 ANQGSEA. The CDR3 region is CSVSSANYEQYF. CDR3 DNA sequence: TGCAGCGTCAGTAGCGCGAACTACGAGCAGTACTTC.

The chain is built from TRBV30 and TRBJ1-1, with D maybe TRBD1 (6 bases). The CDR3 has 12 amino acids. Germline CDR1 and CDR2: GTSNPN and SVGIG (reference sequence). V was shortened by 2 bases and J by 7 bases, with 11 bases between the two germline ends. CDR3 DNA: TGTGCCTGGAGTAATACAGGGCTTGAAGCTTTCTTT. Its protein product is CAWSNTGLEAFF.

The V gene is TRBV30, the J gene TRBJ2-7, with 7 bases that match TRBD2. Germline CDR1 GTSNPN, CDR2 SVGIG (reference sequence). This CDR3 region has 14 residues. J lost 2 bases, V lost 8 bases, and 12 bases had no gene match. The CDR3 loop reads CAAKGAGGTYEQYF. CDR3 in DNA: TGTGCCGCTAAAGGGGCCGGGGGGACCTACGAGCAGTACTTC.

The chain carries TRBV10-1 and TRBJ2-1; 13 bases align to TRBD2. Trimming cost V 7 bases and J 3 bases; bases outside gene matches: 6. CDR1 and CDR2 from the germline V gene are WNHNN and SYGVQD (reference sequence). This CDR3 is 16 amino acids long. The CDR3 DNA sequence: TGCGCCAGCACTGGGACTAGCGGGACGATCTACAATGAGCAGTTCTTC. As protein: CASTGTSGTIYNEQFF.

The rearrangement joins TRBV19 to TRBJ2-1, with TRBD2 as a possible D gene (6 bases). The CDR3 sequence is 14 residues long. Germline loops: CDR1 LNHDA, CDR2 SQIVND (reference sequence). Deletions cut 5 bases from V and 3 bases from J, with 11 bases between. In DNA form, the CDR3 reads TGTGCCAGTAGTGGGTCGGACTACTACAATGAGCAGTTCTTC. Translating gives CASSGSDYYNEQFF. The entire variable domain, with the rest obtained from reference TRBV19 and TRBJ2-1, is as follows: DGGITQSPKYLFRKEGQNVTLSCEQNLNHDAMYWYRQDPGQGLRLIYYSQIVNDFQKGDIAEGYSVSREKKESFPLTVTSAQKNPTAFYLCASSGSDYYNEQFFGPGTRLTVL.

This chain connects TRBV5-4 to TRBJ2-6; D unclear. Trimming cost V 0 bases and J 0 bases, with 4 bases left between them. The CDR3 is 15 residues long. Per the germline V gene, CDR1 is SGHNT and CDR2 is YYREEE (reference sequence). For the CDR3, the DNA is TGTGCCAGCAGCTTGGCGTACTCTGGGGCCAACGTCCTGACTTTC. This codes for CASSLAYSGANVLTF.

This rearrangement joins TRBV11-3 to TRBJ2-1, with 14 bases aligning to TRBD2. With V trimmed by 4 bases and J by 7 bases, 3 bases remained unmatched. Germline loops: CDR1 SGHNT, CDR2 YENEEA. The CDR3 spans 15 residues. DNA for the CDR3: TGTGCCAGCAGCTCCGGGACTAGCGGGAGTAATGAGCAGTTCTTC. The encoded protein is CASSSGTSGSNEQFF.

This chain links TRBV19 with TRBJ1-5; perhaps TRBD1 as D (5 bases). Germline-derived CDR1 and CDR2 are LNHDA and SQIVND (reference sequence). V was pared by 4 bases and J by 7 bases, with 11 bases between. CDR3 length equals 13 residues. The CDR3 nucleotides read TGTGCCAGTAGTAGAACAGGTTCCCAGCCCCAGCATTTT. This gives the protein CASSRTGSQPQHF.

This clone was counted once. The chain combines TRBV6-2 or TRBV6-3 with TRBJ2-1; possible D gene TRBD2, 6 bases. V lost 0 bases to trimming and J lost 3 bases, with 9 bases between them. CDR1 and CDR2 (germline): MNHEY, SVGEGT. The CDR3 totals 15 residues. The CDR3 DNA follows: TGTGCCAGCAGTTACTCGGGGGGACTCTACAATGAGCAGTTCTTC. It yields the protein CASSYSGGLYNEQFF.

This chain joins TRBV19 and TRBJ2-1; 12 nucleotides agree with TRBD2. The V segment lost 5 bases and the J segment 8 bases; nucleotides outside the gene matches: 13. Per germline, CDR1 LNHDA and CDR2 SQIVND (reference sequence). CDR3 size: 17 residues. The CDR3 DNA reads as TGTGCCAGTAGTTCCCGGCTAGCGGGAGGGCCCGGTTATGAGCAGTTCTTC. Translation: CASSSRLAGGPGYEQFF.

The chain couples TRBV11-2 to TRBJ2-2; D may be TRBD2 (7 bases). The CDR3 has 16 residues. CDR1 is SGHAT and CDR2 is FQNNGV in the germline V gene. Trimming took off 5 bases at V and 5 bases at J, with 18 bases between the two ends. The CDR3 sequence: CASSAAQGLQTGELFF. The CDR3 nucleotides are TGTGCCAGCAGCGCCGCACAGGGACTACAGACCGGGGAGCTGTTTTTT.

V usage is TRBV6-2 or TRBV6-3 and J usage is TRBJ2-3, with TRBD2 as a possible D gene (6 bases). The CDR3 covers 16 residues. The ends were cut back, 5 bases at V and 1 base at J, with 16 bases in the middle. Per germline, CDR1 MNHEY and CDR2 SVGEGT. The CDR3 sequence is CASSGIAEAGTDTQYF. Written as DNA, the CDR3 is TGTGCCAGCAGTGGAATAGCGGAGGCAGGCACAGATACGCAGTATTTT.

The CDR3 coding sequence is TGTGCCAGTAGTCCCGGAGACTACAGAGCAGATACGCAGTATTTT. It encodes CASSPGDYRADTQYF. The chain employs TRBV19 and TRBJ2-3; a weak D match, TRBD2 (5 bases). Germline CDR1 LNHDA, CDR2 SQIVND (reference sequence). The ends were cut back, 5 bases at V and 4 bases at J, with 16 bases in the middle. This CDR3 spans 15 amino acids.

The chain recombines TRBV5-1 with TRBJ2-3; TRBD2 matches 9 bases. Germline V gives CDR1 SGHRS, CDR2 YFSETQ. The V gene end was trimmed by 4 bases and the J gene end by 6 bases; junction bases not matched to a gene: 15. The length of the CDR3 is 17 residues. In nucleotides, the CDR3 is TGCGCCAGCAGCCCACGGGCGGGAGGGCGAAACGGGGATACGCAGTATTTT. This sequence encodes CASSPRAGGRNGDTQYF.